The 14 T cell receptor beta chains listed next were all sequenced from one sample in a study of beta chain features in type 1 diabetes. cDNA synthesis used the whole RNA isolate, giving expressed TCRB sequences. TCRdb's table, derived via immunoSEQ multiplex PCR, lists solely in-frame clones and lacks some. The table lists a few hundred thousand clones, roughly 9.6% of them singletons. The specimen sequenced was naive CD4+ T cells from blood. The receptors here all came from a woman younger than 45 in good health.

This clone occurred a few times. CDR3 DNA sequence: TGCGCCAGCAGCCAAGAAGTGGTCGGACTAGCCGGACAAGAGACCCAGTACTTC. Protein: CASSQEVVGLAGQETQYF. The V call is TRBV4-3, the J call TRBJ2-5; TRBD2 matches at 8 bases. The length of the CDR3 is 18 residues. Germline assignment: CDR1 LGHNA and CDR2 YSLEER. The J segment lost 2 bases and the V segment lost 0 bases, leaving 11 bases of the junction unmatched.

The chain joins TRBV4-3 to TRBJ2-5; D might be TRBD2 (5 bases). The tail of the sequence fits TRBJ2-7 better, so the J call may be wrong. This CDR3 contains 15 residues. CDR1 and CDR2 from the germline V gene are LGHNA and YSLEER. CDR3 sequence reads: CASSQDVGGGGEQYF. The CDR3 nucleotides are TGCGCCAGCAGCCAAGATGTTGGAGGCGGCGGCGAGCAGTACTTC.

This rearrangement joins TRBV7-2 to TRBJ2-5; D remains ambiguous. The CDR3 covers 13 residues. Germline CDR1 and CDR2: SGHTA and FQGNSA. V was shortened by 4 bases and J by 2 bases, with 8 bases between the two germline ends. The CDR3 here is CASSSQRQETQYF. The CDR3 nucleotides are TGTGCCAGCAGCTCGCAGAGGCAAGAGACCCAGTACTTC.

The V and J genes are TRBV5-1 and TRBJ2-3, with D perhaps matching TRBD2 (7 bases). Deletions cut 7 bases from V and 1 base from J, with 16 bases between. This CDR3 comprises 15 residues. Germline CDR1 and CDR2: SGHRS and YFSETQ. This CDR3 reads CASGPRGAGTDTQYF. The DNA for the CDR3 is TGCGCCAGCGGCCCCCGGGGGGCTGGCACAGATACGCAGTATTTT. Using reference TRBV5-1 and TRBJ2-3 for the parts outside the CDR3, the full variable domain is KAGVTQTPRYLIKTRGQQVTLSCSPISGHRSVSWYQQTPGQGLQFLFEYFSETQRNKGNFPGRFSGRQFSNSRSEMNVSTLELGDSALYLCASGPRGAGTDTQYFGPGTRLTVL.

This chain joins TRBV15 and TRBJ2-4; D is ambiguous. CDR1 and CDR2 from the germline V gene are LNHNV and YYDKDF (reference sequence). There are 12 residues in the CDR3. Between the trimmed V and J ends, which lost 3 bases and 3 bases, there was a span of 3 bases. CDR3 amino acids: CATSSIKNIQYF. Here the CDR3 DNA reads TGTGCCACCAGCAGCATCAAAAACATTCAGTACTTC.

This clone has more than one count but fewer than ten. This chain connects TRBV6-6 to TRBJ2-5, with 7 bases matching TRBD1. Losses at the gene ends were 7 bases for V and 1 base for J; bases not matched to a gene: 6. Germline CDR1 MNHNY, CDR2 SVGAGI (reference sequence). The CDR3 consists of 14 residues. The CDR3 region has the DNA TGTGCCAGCACCCAAAGACAGGGCCAAGAGACCCAGTACTTC. Protein: CASTQRQGQETQYF.

For the CDR3, the DNA is TGCGCCAGCAGCCAAGAAGGACTGACTAGCGGGTCGACCTACGAGCAGTACTTC. Amino acids: CASSQEGLTSGSTYEQYF. The V gene is TRBV4-3, the J gene TRBJ2-7; TRBD2 aligns across 10 bases. CDR1 is LGHNA, CDR2 YSLEER, per germline. V dropped 0 bases and J dropped 2; count of bases not matched to a gene: 10. CDR3 length equals 18 residues.

About this clone: Other DNA sequences in the same sample also yield this CDR3. The J gene is TRBJ2-2, the V gene TRBV4-2; 10 bases line up with TRBD2. There are 16 residues in the CDR3. V gave up 1 base and J gave up 1 base; unmatched junction bases: 0. Germline V lookup: CDR1 LGHNA, CDR2 YNFKEQ. This CDR3 is CASSQGTSGNTGELFF. Written as DNA, the CDR3 is TGTGCCAGCAGCCAAGGGACTAGCGGGAACACCGGGGAGCTGTTTTTT.

This clone turned up a few times. The chain links TRBV28 to TRBJ1-5; D gene ambiguous. Germline CDR1 and CDR2: MDHEN and SYDVKM. The germline V and J ends were trimmed by 2 bases and 7 bases, with 12 bases remaining between them. The CDR3 contains 14 residues. CDR3 region: CASSLSQPGQPQHF. CDR3 bases: TGTGCCAGCAGTTTAAGTCAGCCGGGGCAGCCCCAGCATTTT.

V and J are TRBV9 and TRBJ2-3; 7 nucleotides match TRBD2. J gave up 2 bases and V 2 bases, and 2 bases lay outside the gene matches. The CDR3 covers 14 residues. The germline V gene encodes CDR1 SGDLS and CDR2 YYNGEE. This CDR3 is CASSVGGFTDTQYF. The CDR3 DNA is TGTGCCAGCAGCGTGGGGGGGTTCACAGATACGCAGTATTTT. The full variable domain, in which reference TRBV9 and TRBJ2-3 provide the parts outside the CDR3, is DSGVTQTPKHLITATGQRVTLRCSPRSGDLSVYWYQQSLDQGLQFLIQYYNGEERAKGNILERFSAQQFPDLHSELNLSSLELGDSALYFCASSVGGFTDTQYFGPGTRLTVL.

This clone has only a few counts. The V call is TRBV28, the J call TRBJ1-4; D is ambiguous. Trimming shortened V by 9 bases and J by 14 bases, and 16 bases separated the two germline ends. Germline loops: CDR1 MDHEN, CDR2 SYDVKM. The CDR3 runs to 11 residues. The DNA for the CDR3 is TGTGCCAGTACTAGCGGGCTTCCGCTGTTTTTT. The encoded protein is CASTSGLPLFF.

This clone was counted only a few times. The rearrangement uses TRBV19 and TRBJ2-4; 7 nucleotides agree with TRBD2. CDR1 and CDR2 (germline): LNHDA, SQIVND (reference sequence). The CDR3 is made up of 13 amino acids. Trimming took 6 bases from V and 6 from J; bases not matched to a gene: 5. This CDR3 reads CASRSSGVNIQYF. The CDR3 region has the DNA TGTGCCAGTAGGTCTAGCGGAGTAAACATTCAGTACTTC.

In this sample, this clone turned up a few times. The CDR3 DNA reads as TGTGCCAGCAGCTCCGCCGGGACAGGGGACCCCCTAGCCAAAAACATTCAGTACTTC. Amino acids: CASSSAGTGDPLAKNIQYF. This chain links TRBV11-1 with TRBJ2-4; 10 positions agree with TRBD1. Germline V CDR1 and CDR2: SGHAT, FQDESV (reference sequence). The CDR3 loop spans 19 amino acids. The V segment lost 4 bases and the J segment 0 bases; nucleotides outside the gene matches: 12.

CDR3 amino acids: CASILAGDNEQFF. As DNA, the CDR3 is TGTGCCAGCATCCTAGCGGGAGATAATGAGCAGTTCTTC. The rearrangement uses TRBV7-9 and TRBJ2-1; 10 nucleotides line up with TRBD2. Trimming took 7 bases from V and 7 from J; bases not matched to a gene: 4. There are 13 residues in the CDR3. The germline V gene encodes CDR1 SEHNR and CDR2 FQNEAQ (reference sequence).